The next 26 T cell receptor beta chains were all read from a single sample in a study of T cell changes during pregnancy in multiple sclerosis. Only in-frame clones appear in the TCRdb table, and some are missing; sequencing was by immunoSEQ multiplex PCR. This sample has 65,000 to 90,000 clones, with nearly 95% found just once. Sequencing was performed on CD4+ T cells from peripheral blood mononuclear cells, taken after pregnancy. All receptors come from a female donor with multiple sclerosis, enrolled in a pregnancy study.

The CDR3 region has the DNA TGTGCCAGCAGCACTAGGGACAGTTCTTCCTACGAGCAGTACTTC. This translates into CASSTRDSSSYEQYF. The rearrangement joins TRBV6-6 to TRBJ2-7, with 7 bases identical to TRBD1. Trimming at V came to 6 bases and at J to 1 base, leaving 9 bases not matched to a gene. Germline assignment: CDR1 MNHNY and CDR2 SVGAGI (reference sequence). The CDR3 covers 15 residues.

This rearrangement joins TRBV7-9 to TRBJ1-2; 8 nucleotides line up with TRBD1. J lost 4 bases, V lost 4 bases, and 2 bases had no gene match. The length of the CDR3 is 13 residues. From germline, CDR1 is SEHNR and CDR2 FQNEAQ (reference sequence). The chain's CDR3 is CASSSDRVYGYTF. In nucleotides, the CDR3 is TGTGCCAGCAGCTCGGACAGGGTCTATGGCTACACCTTC. Full variable domain (outside the CDR3, taken from reference TRBV7-9 and TRBJ1-2): DTGVSQNPRHKITKRGQNVTFRCDPISEHNRLYWYRQTLGQGPEFLTYFQNEAQLEKSRLLSDRFSAERPKGSFSTLEIQRTEQGDSAMYLCASSSDRVYGYTFGSGTRLTVV.

V gene TRBV7-2 combines with J gene TRBJ1-1; D might be TRBD1 (6 bases). The CDR3 totals 15 residues. V dropped 1 base and J dropped 2 bases, with 11 bases sitting between them. Germline CDR1 SGHTA, CDR2 FQGNSA. This chain's CDR3 is CASSLGGRGNTEAFF. The CDR3 DNA is TGTGCCAGCAGCTTAGGGGGCAGGGGAAACACTGAAGCTTTCTTT.

The V gene is TRBV5-1, the J gene TRBJ2-5; D not certain. V was shortened by 7 bases and J by 7 bases, with 20 bases between the two germline ends. Looked up from germline, CDR1 is SGHRS and CDR2 is YFSETQ. This CDR3 has 14 residues. This chain's CDR3 is CASGEALGRGTQYF. CDR3 bases: TGCGCCAGCGGTGAAGCCCTCGGAAGAGGGACCCAGTACTTC.

The V and J genes are TRBV19 and TRBJ1-3; D not resolved. Germline-derived CDR1 and CDR2 are LNHDA and SQIVND (reference sequence). The CDR3 sequence is 16 residues long. Trimming pared 2 bases from V and 0 bases from J, leaving 11 bases between. CDR3 DNA: TGTGCCAGTAGTATACGAGATGCATTCTCTGGAAACACCATATATTTT. Protein sequence: CASSIRDAFSGNTIYF.

The chain is built from TRBV5-4 and TRBJ1-2; 7 bases are shared with TRBD1. J lost 7 bases, V lost 0 bases, and 3 bases had no gene match. The CDR3 sequence is 13 residues long. Germline CDR1 SGHNT, CDR2 YYREEE (reference sequence). In DNA, the CDR3 is TGTGCCAGCAGCTTGGACAGGGGAGGTGGCTACACCTTC. Protein sequence: CASSLDRGGGYTF.

The chain is built from TRBV9 and TRBJ2-5; 7 bases line up with TRBD1. The length of the CDR3 is 13 residues. CDR1 and CDR2 (germline): SGDLS, YYNGEE. J lost 3 bases, V lost 2 bases, and 1 base had no gene match. CDR3 in amino acids: CASSVTGEETQYF. The CDR3 DNA follows: TGTGCCAGCAGCGTTACAGGGGAAGAGACCCAGTACTTC.

The V call is TRBV7-9, the J call TRBJ2-1, with TRBD1 matching 7 bases. This CDR3 has 12 residues. Germline assignment: CDR1 SEHNR and CDR2 FQNEAQ (reference sequence). V trimming: 5 bases; J trimming: 10 bases; junction bases outside the gene matches: 5. The CDR3 reads CASSQTGYEQFF. In DNA form, the CDR3 reads TGTGCCAGCAGCCAGACAGGGTACGAGCAGTTCTTC. The full variable domain, in which reference TRBV7-9 and TRBJ2-1 provide the parts outside the CDR3, is DTGVSQNPRHKITKRGQNVTFRCDPISEHNRLYWYRQTLGQGPEFLTYFQNEAQLEKSRLLSDRFSAERPKGSFSTLEIQRTEQGDSAMYLCASSQTGYEQFFGPGTRLTVL.

The CDR3 coding sequence is TGTGCCAGCAGCACGAAAGCGGGAGACGTAGATACGCAGTATTTT. This gives the protein CASSTKAGDVDTQYF. The chain is built from TRBV5-4 and TRBJ2-3; TRBD2 agrees at 8 bases. With 4 bases clipped from V and 5 bases from J, the junction kept 9 bases outside the gene matches. This CDR3 spans 15 amino acids. The germline gives CDR1 SGHNT, CDR2 YYREEE (reference sequence).

This clone showed up just once. The rearrangement links TRBV2 to TRBJ2-1, with D perhaps matching TRBD2 (5 bases). The CDR3 has 15 amino acids. V dropped 6 bases and J dropped 3 bases, with 15 bases sitting between them. The germline CDR1 and CDR2 sequences are SNHLY and FYNNEI. The chain's CDR3 is CASRGRGSGYNEQFF. The DNA for the CDR3 is TGTGCCAGCAGAGGGAGAGGGAGTGGCTACAATGAGCAGTTCTTC.

The chain joins TRBV19 to TRBJ1-1; D ambiguous. Germline CDR1 reads LNHDA; CDR2 reads SQIVND (reference sequence). Trimming took 7 bases from V and 1 from J, leaving 16 bases between them. The CDR3 contains 15 residues. CDR3 in amino acids: CASTTMPGGNTEAFF. CDR3 DNA: TGTGCCAGTACCACCATGCCCGGTGGGAACACTGAAGCTTTCTTT. Together with reference TRBV19 and TRBJ1-1, the CDR3 gives the full variable domain: DGGITQSPKYLFRKEGQNVTLSCEQNLNHDAMYWYRQDPGQGLRLIYYSQIVNDFQKGDIAEGYSVSREKKESFPLTVTSAQKNPTAFYLCASTTMPGGNTEAFFGQGTRLTVV.

The V and J genes are TRBV14 and TRBJ2-7; possible D gene TRBD2, 5 bases. The CDR3 totals 16 residues. The germline gives CDR1 SGHDN, CDR2 FVKESK. V lost 4 bases and J 2 bases, leaving 18 bases between the germline ends. The CDR3 DNA reads TGTGCCAGCAGCCCTTTCCCGGGCCCCGGGGCCTACGAGCAGTACTTC. Translated: CASSPFPGPGAYEQYF.

As DNA, the CDR3 is TGTGCCACCAGCAGAGACAGGGTAATCAATCAGCCCCAGCATTTT. Its protein is CATSRDRVINQPQHF. The V call is TRBV15, the J call TRBJ1-5; tentatively, D is TRBD1 (5 bases). The CDR3 runs 15 residues. V lost 0 bases and J lost 3, with 9 bases in between. Germline V lookup: CDR1 LNHNV, CDR2 YYDKDF (reference sequence). The entire variable domain, with the rest obtained from reference TRBV15 and TRBJ1-5, is as follows: DAMVIQNPRYQVTQFGKPVTLSCSQTLNHNVMYWYQQKSSQAPKLLFHYYDKDFNNEADTPDNFQSRRPNTSFCFLDIRSPGLGDTAMYLCATSRDRVINQPQHFGDGTRLSIL.

The V gene is TRBV9, the J gene TRBJ1-4; D gene ambiguous. Between the trimmed V and J ends, which lost 0 bases and 2 bases, there was a span of 11 bases. Germline V gene lookup returns CDR1 SGDLS and CDR2 YYNGEE. The CDR3 is 16 amino acids. The CDR3 loop is CASSVDPRPTNEKLFF. CDR3 bases: TGTGCCAGCAGCGTAGATCCCAGGCCCACTAATGAAAAACTGTTTTTT.

This clone was recorded many times. The rearrangement joins TRBV19 to TRBJ1-5; D is perhaps TRBD1 (6 bases). Germline lookup yields CDR1 LNHDA and CDR2 SQIVND (reference sequence). V was shortened by 6 bases and J by 5 bases, with 20 bases between the two germline ends. The CDR3 extends over 16 amino acids. The CDR3 protein is CASRASRGSADQPQHF. In DNA, the CDR3 is TGTGCCAGTAGGGCCTCCAGGGGTTCCGCGGATCAGCCCCAGCATTTT.

The chain combines TRBV5-1 with TRBJ1-2; D remains unclear. Germline V gene lookup returns CDR1 SGHRS and CDR2 YFSETQ. The length of the CDR3 is 16 residues. The V gene lost 0 bases and the J gene lost 2 bases, with 14 bases spanning the gap. CDR3 loop: CASSLEAGRPNYGYTF. The CDR3 nucleotides read TGCGCCAGCAGCTTGGAAGCGGGCAGACCAAACTATGGCTACACCTTC.

The chain links TRBV13 to TRBJ2-1; 14 nucleotides align to TRBD2. The CDR3 is made up of 19 amino acids. Unmatched junction bases numbered 16, after V lost 6 bases and J lost 6 bases. CDR1 and CDR2 (germline): PRHDT, FYEKMQ (reference sequence). The CDR3 protein is CASSPMTSGRAVWRNEQFF. The DNA for the CDR3 is TGTGCCAGCAGTCCAATGACTAGCGGGAGGGCCGTGTGGCGCAATGAGCAGTTCTTC.

The rearrangement links TRBV29-1 to TRBJ2-7, with a possible D match to TRBD2 (6 bases). The germline V and J ends were trimmed by 7 bases and 3 bases, with 25 bases remaining between them. This CDR3 has 16 amino acids. Germline lookup yields CDR1 SQVTM and CDR2 ANQGSEA. Here the CDR3 DNA reads TGCAGCGCATCGATGTCGGGGCTAGCGAGACGCTACGAGCAGTACTTC. Amino acid sequence: CSASMSGLARRYEQYF.

The sample holds one count of this clone. This rearrangement joins TRBV5-1 to TRBJ1-2; 10 bases fit TRBD1. CDR1 is SGHRS and CDR2 is YFSETQ in the germline V gene. J was trimmed by 7 bases and V by 3 bases; bases with no gene match: 15. CDR3 length equals 17 residues. CDR3 sequence (DNA): TGCGCCAGCAGCTCCCGCCGGGACAGGGGCACGACCGCTGGCTACACCTTC. Residues: CASSSRRDRGTTAGYTF.

The chain has TRBV2 and TRBJ1-1; the match to TRBD1 covers 9 bases. This CDR3 region has 15 residues. CDR1 SNHLY and CDR2 FYNNEI come from the germline V gene. J gave up 4 bases and V 6 bases, and 9 bases lay outside the gene matches. Here the CDR3 DNA reads TGTGCCAGCAGGGGGGGGACAGGGTTGGGCACTGAAGCTTTCTTT. It codes for CASRGGTGLGTEAFF. The full variable domain, completed using reference TRBV2 and TRBJ1-1, is EPEVTQTPSHQVTQMGQEVILRCVPISNHLYFYWYRQILGQKVEFLVSFYNNEISEKSEIFDDQFSVERPDGSNFTLKIRSTKLEDSAMYFCASRGGTGLGTEAFFGQGTRLTVV.

The V call is TRBV14, the J call TRBJ2-1; possibly TRBD1 for D (6 bases). CDR1 and CDR2 (germline): SGHDN, FVKESK. This CDR3 region has 16 residues. The V and J ends lost 4 bases and 0 bases respectively, with 13 bases between them. The CDR3 DNA reads as TGTGCCAGCAGCCGTAGACAGGCTAGCTCCTACAATGAGCAGTTCTTC. Amino acid sequence: CASSRRQASSYNEQFF.

This clone was recorded only once. V is TRBV5-5 and J is TRBJ1-2, with 9 bases identical to TRBD1. Unmatched junction bases numbered 9, after V lost 4 bases and J lost 5 bases. There are 15 residues in the CDR3. CDR1 and CDR2 from the germline V gene are SGHKS and YYEKEE (reference sequence). The CDR3 DNA sequence: TGTGCCAGCAGCGGCGGACAGGGGACGCAATATGGCTACACCTTC. It is translated as CASSGGQGTQYGYTF.

The table lists this clone with a count of one. The rearrangement joins TRBV29-1 to TRBJ1-3; TRBD1 might be the D (6 bases). Trimming took off 7 bases at V and 0 bases at J, with 19 bases between the two ends. This CDR3 comprises 16 residues. Germline CDR1 SQVTM, CDR2 ANQGSEA. CDR3 in DNA: TGCAGCGCATCGGGGGGGACAAGCTTCTCTGGAAACACCATATATTTT. Translated, it gives CSASGGTSFSGNTIYF.

The chain uses TRBV13 and TRBJ1-1; 8 bases are shared with TRBD1. CDR1 PRHDT and CDR2 FYEKMQ come from the germline V gene (reference sequence). The junction had 7 bases not matched to a gene; V was cut back by 1 base and J by 0 bases. The CDR3 has 17 residues. The CDR3 spells CASSLEGRTGLNTEAFF. The CDR3 region has the DNA TGTGCCAGCAGCTTAGAGGGCAGGACAGGGTTGAACACTGAAGCTTTCTTT.

This clone has more than one count but fewer than ten. This chain links TRBV30 with TRBJ1-3; 8 bases agree with TRBD1. The CDR3 has 14 residues. CDR1 is GTSNPN, CDR2 SVGIG, per germline (reference sequence). V lost 7 bases and J lost 2; bases outside the gene matches: 7. The CDR3 reads CAFRTGFTGNTIYF. The CDR3 DNA reads as TGTGCCTTTAGGACAGGGTTTACTGGAAACACCATATATTTT.

This clone was counted a few times. The V and J genes are TRBV5-1 and TRBJ2-7; 10 nucleotides line up with TRBD1. J was trimmed by 7 bases and V by 4 bases; bases with no gene match: 8. Germline V CDR1 and CDR2: SGHRS, YFSETQ. The CDR3 contains 14 residues. The chain's CDR3 is CASSARTGGEEQYF. CDR3 DNA: TGCGCCAGCAGCGCCCGGACAGGGGGAGAGGAGCAGTACTTC. Looking up the rest from reference TRBV5-1 and TRBJ2-7 gives the full variable domain: KAGVTQTPRYLIKTRGQQVTLSCSPISGHRSVSWYQQTPGQGLQFLFEYFSETQRNKGNFPGRFSGRQFSNSRSEMNVSTLELGDSALYLCASSARTGGEEQYFGPGTRLTVT.